This record looks at one T cell receptor beta chain sequence and its context. Its target is not known. TCRdb's copy holds only in-frame clones and misses some; the assay was immunoSEQ multiplex PCR. The data contain tens of thousands of clones, about 74% of them singletons. Before any sequencing was done, the ViraFEST assay used viral peptide pools to expand antigen-specific CD4+ T cells. Cells that had been cultured for roughly ten days were the source of isolated CD4+ T cells. Two doses of either BNT162b2 or mRNA-1273 were given to each participant. The V end lost 6 bases, the J end lost 4 bases, and 10 bases lay between the germline ends. CDR1 is ENHRY, CDR2 SYGVKD, per germline. The CDR3 covers 14 residues. The data originate from a study of vaccination effects on CD4 cells after COVID-19. Study observations and caveats: Pronounced clonal contraction occurred in clones induced by infection and by vaccine late after vaccination.

This TCR came from a human donor who received a COVID-19 vaccine. The V and J genes are TRBV10-3 and TRBJ2-6; D gene ambiguous. This specimen was CD4+ T cells from PBMCs cultured with HCoV-OC43 spike peptides, taken after COVID-19 vaccination. Subset given: HCoV-OC43 spike overlapping peptide pool stimulation. The CDR3 region has the DNA TGTGCCATCAGGGACCCCCAAGGGGCCAACGTCCTGACTTTC. Protein product: CAIRDPQGANVLTF.